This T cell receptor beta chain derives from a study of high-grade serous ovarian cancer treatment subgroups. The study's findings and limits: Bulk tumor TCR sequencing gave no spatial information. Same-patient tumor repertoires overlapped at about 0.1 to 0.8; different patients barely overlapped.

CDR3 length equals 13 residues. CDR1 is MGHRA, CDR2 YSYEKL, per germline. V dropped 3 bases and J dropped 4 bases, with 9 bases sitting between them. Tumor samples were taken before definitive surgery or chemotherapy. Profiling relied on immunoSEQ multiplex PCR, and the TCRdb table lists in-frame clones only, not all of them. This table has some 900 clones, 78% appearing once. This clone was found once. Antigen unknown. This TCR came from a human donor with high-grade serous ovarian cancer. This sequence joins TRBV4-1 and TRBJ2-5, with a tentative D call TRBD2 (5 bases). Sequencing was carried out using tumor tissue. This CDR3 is CASSQVAGETQYF. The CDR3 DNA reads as TGCGCCAGCAGCCAGGTGGCGGGAGAGACCCAGTACTTC.